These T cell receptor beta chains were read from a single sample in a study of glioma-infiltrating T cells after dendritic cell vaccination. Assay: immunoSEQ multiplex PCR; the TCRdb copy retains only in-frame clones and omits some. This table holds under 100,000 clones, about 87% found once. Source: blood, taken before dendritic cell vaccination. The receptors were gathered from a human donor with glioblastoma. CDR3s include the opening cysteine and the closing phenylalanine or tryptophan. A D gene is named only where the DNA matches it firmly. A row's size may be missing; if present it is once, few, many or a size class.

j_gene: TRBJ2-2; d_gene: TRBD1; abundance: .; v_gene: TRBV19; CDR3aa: CASRIGGTGAAGELFF; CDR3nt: TGTGCCAGTAGGATAGGGGGGACAGGGGCGGCCGGGGAGCTGTTTTTT
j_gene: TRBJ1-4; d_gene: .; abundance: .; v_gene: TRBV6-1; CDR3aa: CASILTGANEKLFF; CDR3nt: TGTGCCAGCATTCTGACAGGAGCTAATGAAAAACTGTTTTTT
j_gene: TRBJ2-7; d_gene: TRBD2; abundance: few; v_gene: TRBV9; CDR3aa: CASSSGGAGSYEQYF; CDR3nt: TGTGCCAGCAGCTCCGGGGGGGCAGGCAGCTACGAGCAGTACTTC
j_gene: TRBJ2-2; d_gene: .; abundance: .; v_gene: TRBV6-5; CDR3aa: CASRDTGELFF; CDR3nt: TGTGCCAGCCGGGACACCGGGGAGCTGTTTTTT
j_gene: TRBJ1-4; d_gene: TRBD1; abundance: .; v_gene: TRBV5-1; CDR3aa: CASSLVQGDEKLFF; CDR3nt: TGCGCCAGCAGCTTGGTACAGGGGGACGAAAAACTGTTTTTT
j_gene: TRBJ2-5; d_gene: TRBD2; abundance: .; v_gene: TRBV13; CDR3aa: CASSLGGRGGQETQYF; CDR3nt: TGTGCCAGCAGCTTAGGAGGCCGGGGGGGCCAAGAGACCCAGTACTTC
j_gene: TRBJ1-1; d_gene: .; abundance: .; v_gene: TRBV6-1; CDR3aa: CASSEETHTEAFF; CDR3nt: TGTGCCAGCAGTGAAGAAACACACACTGAAGCTTTCTTT
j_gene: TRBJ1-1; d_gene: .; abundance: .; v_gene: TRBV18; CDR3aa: CASSPLRELGTEAFF; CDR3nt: TGTGCCAGCTCACCACTTCGGGAGTTGGGTACTGAAGCTTTCTTT
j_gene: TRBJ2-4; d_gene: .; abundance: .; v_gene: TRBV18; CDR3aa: CASSPPGSEPTRDIQYF; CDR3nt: TGTGCCAGCTCACCACCGGGTTCTGAACCCACGAGGGACATTCAGTACTTC
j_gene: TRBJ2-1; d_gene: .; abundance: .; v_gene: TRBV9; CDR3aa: CASSGGEAWNEQFF; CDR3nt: TGTGCCAGCAGCGGGGGGGAAGCGTGGAATGAGCAGTTCTTC
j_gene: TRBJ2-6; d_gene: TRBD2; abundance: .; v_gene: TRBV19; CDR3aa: CASSMLAGSSGANVLTF; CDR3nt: TGTGCCAGTAGTATGTTAGCGGGAAGCTCTGGGGCCAACGTCCTGACTTTC
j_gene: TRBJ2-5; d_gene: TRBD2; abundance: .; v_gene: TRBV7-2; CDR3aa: CASSLEGTSGGGETQYF; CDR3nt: TGTGCCAGCAGCTTAGAGGGGACTAGCGGGGGAGGCGAGACCCAGTACTTC
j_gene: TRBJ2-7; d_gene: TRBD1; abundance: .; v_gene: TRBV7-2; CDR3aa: CASSLGTAYEQYF; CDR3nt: TGTGCCAGCAGTCTCGGGACAGCCTACGAGCAGTACTTC
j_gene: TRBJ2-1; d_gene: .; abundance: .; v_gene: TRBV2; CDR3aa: CASSVPRGGSYNEQFF; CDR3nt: TGTGCCAGCAGTGTCCCCAGAGGGGGCTCCTACAATGAGCAGTTCTTC
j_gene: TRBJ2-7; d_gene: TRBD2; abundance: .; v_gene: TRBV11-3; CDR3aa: CASSPGLAGSYEQYF; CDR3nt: TGTGCCAGCAGCCCCGGACTAGCGGGGTCCTACGAGCAGTACTTC
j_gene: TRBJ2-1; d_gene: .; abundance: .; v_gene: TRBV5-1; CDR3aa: CASSLEGQTSYNEQFF; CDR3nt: TGCGCCAGCAGCTTGGAAGGACAGACGTCGTACAATGAGCAGTTCTTC
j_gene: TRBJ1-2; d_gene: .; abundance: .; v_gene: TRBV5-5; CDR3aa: CASSLAVTESYGYTF; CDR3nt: TGTGCCAGCAGCTTGGCCGTCACAGAATCCTATGGCTACACCTTC
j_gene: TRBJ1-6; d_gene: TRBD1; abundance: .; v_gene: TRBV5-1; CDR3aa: CASSLEGATNNSPLHF; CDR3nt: TGCGCCAGCAGCTTGGAGGGGGCGACGAATAATTCACCCCTCCACTTT
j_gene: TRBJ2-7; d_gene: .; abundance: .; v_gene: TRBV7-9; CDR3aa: CASSLGEQSYEQYF; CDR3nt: TGTGCCAGCAGCTTAGGGGAGCAATCCTACGAGCAGTACTTC
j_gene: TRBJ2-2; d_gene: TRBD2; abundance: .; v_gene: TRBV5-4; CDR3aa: CASKASGMSTGELFF; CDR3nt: TGTGCCAGCAAGGCTAGCGGGATGAGTACCGGGGAGCTGTTTTTT
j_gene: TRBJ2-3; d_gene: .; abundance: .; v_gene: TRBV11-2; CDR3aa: CASSPRGITDTQYF; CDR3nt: TGTGCCAGCAGCCCTCGAGGGATTACAGATACGCAGTATTTT
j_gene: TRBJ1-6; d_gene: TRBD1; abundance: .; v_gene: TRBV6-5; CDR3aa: CASRPTGENSPLHF; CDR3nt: TGTGCCAGCAGGCCAACAGGGGAGAATTCACCCCTCCACTTT
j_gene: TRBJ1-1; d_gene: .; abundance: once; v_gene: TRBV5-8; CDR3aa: CASSLRRDTEAFF; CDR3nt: TGTGCCAGCAGCTTGCGGCGGGACACTGAAGCTTTCTTT
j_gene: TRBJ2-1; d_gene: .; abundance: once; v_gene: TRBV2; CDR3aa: CASRPSGNHNEQFF; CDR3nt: TGTGCCAGCAGGCCCAGCGGAAACCACAATGAGCAGTTCTTC
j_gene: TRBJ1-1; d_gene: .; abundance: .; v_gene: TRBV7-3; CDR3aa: CASSFQGNTEAFF; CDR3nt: TGTGCCAGCAGCTTTCAGGGGAACACTGAAGCTTTCTTT
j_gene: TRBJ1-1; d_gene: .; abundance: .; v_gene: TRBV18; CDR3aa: CASLSGRENTEAFF; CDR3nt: TGTGCCAGCTTATCTGGACGGGAGAACACTGAAGCTTTCTTT
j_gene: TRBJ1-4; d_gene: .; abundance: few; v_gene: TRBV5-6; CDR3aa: CASHQGTRSEKLFF; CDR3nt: TGTGCCAGTCATCAGGGGACCCGGAGTGAAAAACTGTTTTTT
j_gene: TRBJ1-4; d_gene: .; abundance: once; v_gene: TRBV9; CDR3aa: CASSGQPGGNEKLFF; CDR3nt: TGTGCCAGCAGCGGTCAACCCGGGGGTAATGAAAAACTGTTTTTT
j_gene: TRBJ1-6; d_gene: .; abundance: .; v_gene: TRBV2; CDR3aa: CASSERQDNSPLHF; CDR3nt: TGTGCCAGCAGTGAGAGACAGGACAATTCACCCCTCCACTTT
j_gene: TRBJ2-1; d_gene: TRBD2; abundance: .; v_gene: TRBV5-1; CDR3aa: CASSSYFSSGRNEQFF; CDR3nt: TGCGCCAGCAGCTCCTATTTTTCTAGCGGGAGGAATGAGCAGTTCTTC
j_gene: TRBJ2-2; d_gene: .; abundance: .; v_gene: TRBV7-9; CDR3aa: CASSLDSYTGELFF; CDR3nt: TGTGCCAGCAGCTTAGATTCGTACACCGGGGAGCTGTTTTTT
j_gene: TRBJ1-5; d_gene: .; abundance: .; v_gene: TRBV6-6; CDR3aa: CASRQESQPQHF; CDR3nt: TGTGCCAGCAGACAGGAGAGTCAGCCCCAGCATTTT
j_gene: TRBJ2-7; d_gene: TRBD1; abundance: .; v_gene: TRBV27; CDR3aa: CASSAGTGGYEQYF; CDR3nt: TGTGCCAGCTCGGCCGGGACAGGGGGATACGAGCAGTACTTC
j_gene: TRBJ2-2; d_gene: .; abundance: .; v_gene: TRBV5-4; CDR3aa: CASRGYGELFF; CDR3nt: TGTGCCAGCCGGGGGTATGGGGAGCTGTTTTTT
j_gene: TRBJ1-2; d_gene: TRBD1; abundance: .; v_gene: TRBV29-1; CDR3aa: CSVLTGVGYGYTF; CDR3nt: TGCAGCGTCTTAACAGGGGTGGGCTATGGCTACACCTTC
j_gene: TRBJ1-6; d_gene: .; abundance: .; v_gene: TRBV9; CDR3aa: CASSVSAGNSPLHF; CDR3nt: TGTGCCAGCAGCGTAAGTGCCGGGAATTCACCCCTCCACTTT
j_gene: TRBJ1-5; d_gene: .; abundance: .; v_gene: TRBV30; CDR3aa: CAWSVVGANQPQHF; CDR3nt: TGTGCCTGGAGTGTGGTAGGGGCCAATCAGCCCCAGCATTTT
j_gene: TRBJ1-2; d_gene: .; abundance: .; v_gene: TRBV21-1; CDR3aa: CASSTGRTGKSYGYTF; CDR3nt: TGTGCCAGCAGCACTGGCCGGACAGGGAAAAGCTATGGCTACACCTTC
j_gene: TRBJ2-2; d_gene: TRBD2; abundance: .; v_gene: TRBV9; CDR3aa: CASSVGGSGRTGELFF; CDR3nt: TGTGCCAGCAGCGTAGGGGGTAGCGGGAGAACCGGGGAGCTGTTTTTT
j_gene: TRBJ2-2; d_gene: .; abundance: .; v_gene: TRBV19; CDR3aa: CASSSLGDTGELFF; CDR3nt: TGTGCCAGTAGTTCCCTGGGAGACACCGGGGAGCTGTTTTTT
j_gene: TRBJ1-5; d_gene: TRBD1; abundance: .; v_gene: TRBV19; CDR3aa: CASSDPGQGSNQPQHF; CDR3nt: TGTGCCAGTAGTGATCCGGGACAGGGTAGCAATCAGCCCCAGCATTTT
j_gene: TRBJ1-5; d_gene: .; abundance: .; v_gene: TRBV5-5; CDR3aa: CASSLIGEWGNQPQHF; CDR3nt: TGTGCCAGCAGCTTGATAGGGGAATGGGGCAATCAGCCCCAGCATTTT
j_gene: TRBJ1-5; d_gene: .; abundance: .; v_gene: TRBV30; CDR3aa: CAWSKGYDQPQHF; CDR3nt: TGTGCCTGGAGTAAGGGGTACGATCAGCCCCAGCATTTT
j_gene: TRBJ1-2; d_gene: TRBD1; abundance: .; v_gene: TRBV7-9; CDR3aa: CASSQGQAPTF; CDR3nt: TGTGCCAGCAGCCAAGGACAGGCACCTACCTTC